The T cell receptor (beta chain) described here comes from a study of shared clonotypes between healthy human individuals. Across the study: The donors, a couple of women and three men, were aged 18 to 49.

Points on this clone: Its antigen is not identified.

General observations from the study: Richness estimates generally favored naive over memory subsets. It was only blood that was sampled, and tissue repertoires likely differ.

In the original processing: As immunoSEQ supplied junction-only sequences (without quality scores), filtering differed. Repertoires were generated with immunoSEQ multiplex PCR, while TCRdb's copy carries only in-frame clones and drops some. V and J calls and clone size follow that table, whereas D and trimming were derived from the DNA. This sample has 1,400,000 or so clones, with approximately 98.5% found just once. Sequencing input: naive CD4+ T cells sorted from blood. This sample's subset: CD45RA+ positively selected. This receptor was taken from a man aged 30 to 39 in good health.

In DNA, the CDR3 is TGTGCCAGCAGCCGCACGGGACTAGACGGTTGGAATGAGCAGTTCTTC. Protein product: CASSRTGLDGWNEQFF. The chain uses TRBV7-2 and TRBJ2-1; 8 nucleotides align to TRBD2. Germline CDR1 is SGHTA and CDR2 is FQGNSA. V gave up 5 bases and J gave up 7 bases; unmatched junction bases: 13. The CDR3 loop spans 16 amino acids.